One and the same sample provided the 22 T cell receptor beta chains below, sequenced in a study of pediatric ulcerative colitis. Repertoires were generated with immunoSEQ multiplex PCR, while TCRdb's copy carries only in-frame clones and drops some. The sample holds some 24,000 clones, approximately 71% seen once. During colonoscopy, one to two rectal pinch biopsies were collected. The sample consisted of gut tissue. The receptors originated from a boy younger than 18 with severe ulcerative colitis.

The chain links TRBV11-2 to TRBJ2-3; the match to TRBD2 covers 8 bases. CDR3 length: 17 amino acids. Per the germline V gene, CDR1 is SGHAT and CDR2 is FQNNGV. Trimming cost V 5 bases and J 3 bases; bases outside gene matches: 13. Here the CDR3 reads CASSPRPTAGVTDTQYF. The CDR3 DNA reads TGTGCCAGCAGCCCTAGACCCACAGCGGGAGTTACAGATACGCAGTATTTT.

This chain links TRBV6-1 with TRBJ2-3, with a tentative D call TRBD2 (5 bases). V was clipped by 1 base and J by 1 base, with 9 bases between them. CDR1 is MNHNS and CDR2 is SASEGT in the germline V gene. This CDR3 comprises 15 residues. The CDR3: CASSEVQAGTDTQYF. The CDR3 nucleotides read TGTGCCAGCAGTGAAGTCCAAGCGGGCACAGATACGCAGTATTTT.

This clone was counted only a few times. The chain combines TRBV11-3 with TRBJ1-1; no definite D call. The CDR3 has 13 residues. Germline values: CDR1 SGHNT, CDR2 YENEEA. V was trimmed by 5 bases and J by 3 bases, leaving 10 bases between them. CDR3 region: CASSRERDTEAFF. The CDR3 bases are TGTGCCAGCAGCCGTGAAAGGGACACTGAAGCTTTCTTT. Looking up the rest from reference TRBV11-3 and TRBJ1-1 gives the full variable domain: EAGVVQSPRYKIIEKKQPVAFWCNPISGHNTLYWYLQNLGQGPELLIRYENEEAVDDSQLPKDRFSAERLKGVDSTLKIQPAELGDSAVYLCASSRERDTEAFFGQGTRLTVV.

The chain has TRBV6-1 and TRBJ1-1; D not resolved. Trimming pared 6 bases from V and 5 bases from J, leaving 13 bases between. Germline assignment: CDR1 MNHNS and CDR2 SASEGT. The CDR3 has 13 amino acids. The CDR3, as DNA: TGTGCCAGCAGAAGGGAGGGAGGGACTGAAGCTTTCTTT. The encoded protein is CASRREGGTEAFF.

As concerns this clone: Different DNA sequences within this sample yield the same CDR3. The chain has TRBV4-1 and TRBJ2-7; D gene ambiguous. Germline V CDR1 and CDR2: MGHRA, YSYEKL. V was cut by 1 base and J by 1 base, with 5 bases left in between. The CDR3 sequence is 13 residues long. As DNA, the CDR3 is TGCGCCAGCAGCCAAGGGCCATCCTACGAGCAGTACTTC. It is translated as CASSQGPSYEQYF.

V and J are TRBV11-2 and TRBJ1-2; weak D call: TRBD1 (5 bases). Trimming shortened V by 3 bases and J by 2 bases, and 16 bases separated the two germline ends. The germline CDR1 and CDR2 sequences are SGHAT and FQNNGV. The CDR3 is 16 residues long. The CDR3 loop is CASSFSGTGYNYGYTF. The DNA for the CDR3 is TGTGCCAGCAGCTTCTCCGGGACGGGCTACAACTATGGCTACACCTTC.

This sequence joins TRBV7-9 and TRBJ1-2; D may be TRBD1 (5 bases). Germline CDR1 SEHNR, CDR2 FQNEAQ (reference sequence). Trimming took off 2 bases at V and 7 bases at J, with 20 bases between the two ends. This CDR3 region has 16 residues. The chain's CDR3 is CASSLSDAAGSSGYTF. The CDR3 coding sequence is TGTGCCAGCAGCTTATCGGATGCGGCAGGGTCTAGTGGCTACACCTTC.

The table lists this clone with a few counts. The CDR3, as DNA: TGCGCCAGCAGCTTGTCCGGGACTAGCGGGAGTGGCGAGCAGTACTTC. It codes for CASSLSGTSGSGEQYF. The chain recombines TRBV5-1 with TRBJ2-7; 14 nucleotides match TRBD2. Germline trimming cut 1 base from V and 6 bases from J; bases unmatched to any gene: 6. This CDR3 contains 16 residues. CDR1 SGHRS and CDR2 YFSETQ come from the germline V gene.

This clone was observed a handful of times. The CDR3 bases are TGTGCCAGCAGCTGGGGGCCGGCCGGCAATCAGCCCCAGCATTTT. Translated, it gives CASSWGPAGNQPQHF. The rearrangement uses TRBV5-6 and TRBJ1-5, with D tentatively TRBD1 (6 bases). CDR3 length equals 15 residues. Trimming removed 3 bases at V and 2 bases at J, with 12 bases between. Germline V CDR1 and CDR2: SGHDT, YYEEEE.

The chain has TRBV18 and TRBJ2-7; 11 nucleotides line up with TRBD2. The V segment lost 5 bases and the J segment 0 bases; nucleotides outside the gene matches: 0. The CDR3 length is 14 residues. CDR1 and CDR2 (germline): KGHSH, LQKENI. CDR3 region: CASSTSGSSYEQYF. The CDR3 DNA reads TGTGCCAGCTCAACTAGCGGGAGCTCCTACGAGCAGTACTTC.

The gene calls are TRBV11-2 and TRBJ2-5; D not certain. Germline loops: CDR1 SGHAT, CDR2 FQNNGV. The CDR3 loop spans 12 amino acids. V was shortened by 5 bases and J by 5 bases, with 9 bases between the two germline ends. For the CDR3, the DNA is TGTGCCAGCAGCCCGGTTTCGGAGACCCAGTACTTC. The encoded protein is CASSPVSETQYF.

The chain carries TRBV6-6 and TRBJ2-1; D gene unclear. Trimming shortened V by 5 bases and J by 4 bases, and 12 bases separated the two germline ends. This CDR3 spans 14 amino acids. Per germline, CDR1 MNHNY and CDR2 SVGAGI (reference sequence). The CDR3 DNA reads TGTGCCAGCAGTAGAAAGAAAGAGTACAATGAGCAGTTCTTC. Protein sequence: CASSRKKEYNEQFF.

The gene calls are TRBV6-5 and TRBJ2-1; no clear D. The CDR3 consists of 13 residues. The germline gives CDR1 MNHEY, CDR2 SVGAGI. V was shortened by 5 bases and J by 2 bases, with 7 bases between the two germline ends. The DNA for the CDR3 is TGTGCCAGCAGTCCTGGACCCTACAATGAGCAGTTCTTC. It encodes CASSPGPYNEQFF.

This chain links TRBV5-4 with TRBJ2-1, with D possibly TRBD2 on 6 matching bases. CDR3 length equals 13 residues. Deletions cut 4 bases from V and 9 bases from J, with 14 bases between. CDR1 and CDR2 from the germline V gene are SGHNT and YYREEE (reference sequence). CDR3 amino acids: CASSIGGPGEQFF. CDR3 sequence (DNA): TGTGCCAGCAGCATCGGAGGGCCGGGTGAGCAGTTCTTC. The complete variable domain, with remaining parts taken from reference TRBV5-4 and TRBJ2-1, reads ETGVTQSPTHLIKTRGQQVTLRCSSQSGHNTVSWYQQALGQGPQFIFQYYREEENGRGNFPPRFSGLQFPNYSSELNVNALELDDSALYLCASSIGGPGEQFFGPGTRLTVL.

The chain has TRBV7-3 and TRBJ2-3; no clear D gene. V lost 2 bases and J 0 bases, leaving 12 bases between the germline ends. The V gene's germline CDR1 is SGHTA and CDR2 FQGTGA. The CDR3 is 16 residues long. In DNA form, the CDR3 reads TGTGCCAGCAGCTTAGAATGGGTAACTAGCACAGATACGCAGTATTTT. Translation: CASSLEWVTSTDTQYF.

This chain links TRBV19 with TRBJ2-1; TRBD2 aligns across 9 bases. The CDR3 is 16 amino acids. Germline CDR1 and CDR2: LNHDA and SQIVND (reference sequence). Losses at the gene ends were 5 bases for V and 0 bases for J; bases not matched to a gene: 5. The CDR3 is CASSYYSGSSYNEQFF. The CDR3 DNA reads TGTGCCAGTAGTTACTATAGCGGGAGCTCCTACAATGAGCAGTTCTTC.

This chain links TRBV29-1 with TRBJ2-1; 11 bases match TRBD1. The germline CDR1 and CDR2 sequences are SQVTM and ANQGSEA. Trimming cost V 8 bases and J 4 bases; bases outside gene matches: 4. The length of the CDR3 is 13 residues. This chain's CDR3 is CSSGDRGYNEQFF. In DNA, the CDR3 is TGCAGCAGTGGGGACAGGGGGTACAATGAGCAGTTCTTC.

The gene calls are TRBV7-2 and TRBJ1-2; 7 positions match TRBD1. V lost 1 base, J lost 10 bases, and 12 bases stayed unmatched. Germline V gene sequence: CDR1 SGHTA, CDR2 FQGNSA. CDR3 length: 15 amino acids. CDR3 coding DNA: TGTGCCAGCAGCTTAGGACAGGGAGGGACGGGGGACTACACCTTC. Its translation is CASSLGQGGTGDYTF.

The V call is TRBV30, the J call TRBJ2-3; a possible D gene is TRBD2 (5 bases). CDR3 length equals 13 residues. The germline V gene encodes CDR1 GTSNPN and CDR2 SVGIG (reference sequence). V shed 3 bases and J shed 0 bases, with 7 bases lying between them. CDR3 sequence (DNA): TGTGCCTGGAGGCGAGGGAGCACAGATACGCAGTATTTT. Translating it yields CAWRRGSTDTQYF.

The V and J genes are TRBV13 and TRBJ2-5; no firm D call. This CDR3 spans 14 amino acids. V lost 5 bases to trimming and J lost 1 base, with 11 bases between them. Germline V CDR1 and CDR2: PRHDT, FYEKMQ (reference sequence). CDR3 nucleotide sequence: TGTGCCAGCAGCGCCCGGGCGGCCCAAGAGACCCAGTACTTC. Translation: CASSARAAQETQYF.

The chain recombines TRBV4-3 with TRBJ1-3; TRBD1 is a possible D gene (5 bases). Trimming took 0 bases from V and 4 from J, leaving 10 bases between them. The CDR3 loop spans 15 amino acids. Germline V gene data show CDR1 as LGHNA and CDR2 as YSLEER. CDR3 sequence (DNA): TGCGCCAGCAGCCAAGATGGGGCCGGGGGAAACACCATATATTTT. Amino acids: CASSQDGAGGNTIYF.

The CDR3: CASSVGTVTYEQYF. CDR3 DNA sequence: TGTGCCAGCAGCGTAGGGACAGTTACCTACGAGCAGTACTTC. V is TRBV9 and J is TRBJ2-7; tentative D call: TRBD1 (6 bases). Per germline, CDR1 SGDLS and CDR2 YYNGEE. Trimming took off 0 bases at V and 2 bases at J, with 9 bases between the two ends. This CDR3 spans 14 amino acids.